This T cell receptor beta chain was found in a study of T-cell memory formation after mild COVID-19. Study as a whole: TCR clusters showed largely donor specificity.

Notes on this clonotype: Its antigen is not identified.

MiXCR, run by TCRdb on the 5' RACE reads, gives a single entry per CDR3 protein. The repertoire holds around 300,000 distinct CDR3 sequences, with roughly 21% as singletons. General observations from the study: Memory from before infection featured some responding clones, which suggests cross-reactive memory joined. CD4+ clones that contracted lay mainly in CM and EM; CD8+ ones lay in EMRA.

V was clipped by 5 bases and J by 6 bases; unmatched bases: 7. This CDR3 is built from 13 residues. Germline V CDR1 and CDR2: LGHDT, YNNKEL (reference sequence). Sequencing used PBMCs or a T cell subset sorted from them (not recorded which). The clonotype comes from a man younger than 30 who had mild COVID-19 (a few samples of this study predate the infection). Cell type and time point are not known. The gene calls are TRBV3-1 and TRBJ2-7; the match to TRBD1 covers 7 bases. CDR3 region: CASSGDRASEQYF. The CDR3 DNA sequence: TGTGCCAGCAGCGGAGACAGGGCCAGCGAGCAGTACTTC.